This TCR beta chain stems from a study of blood T cells in healthy people across ages. V was clipped by 6 bases and J by 1 base; unmatched bases: 11. This CDR3 spans 16 amino acids. The total RNA that was extracted per sample amounted to at least 5 micrograms. For the second PCR, which ran for 7 to 11 cycles, a sample-barcoded 5' primer and a J-beta primer mix were used. A single record per CDR3 protein comes from TCRdb applying MiXCR to the 5' RACE reads. The sample gives about a million distinct CDR3 sequences, approximately 50% of which show up once; around 21% is in the top ten. The receptor comes from an older woman in good health. The rearrangement uses TRBV12-3 or TRBV12-4 and TRBJ2-5; TRBD2 aligns across 7 bases. Sequencing used blood. The CDR3 here is CASSIGAGVIQETQYF. CDR3 nucleotides: TGTGCCAGCAGCATCGGGGCGGGAGTGATCCAAGAGACCCAGTACTTC.